These 8 T cell receptor beta chains originate from one sample sequenced in a study of blood T cell repertoires in COVID-19. Repertoires were generated with immunoSEQ multiplex PCR, while TCRdb's copy carries only in-frame clones and drops some. Of approximately 300,000 clones in the sample, around 87% are singletons; the top ten hold about 2.5%. The sequencing input was peripheral blood. The source is a man between 18 and 35 years old with active or convalescent COVID-19.

A single count supports this clone. V usage is TRBV27 and J usage is TRBJ2-7; possible D gene TRBD1, 5 bases. The CDR3 length is 13 residues. V was clipped by 3 bases and J by 6 bases, with 12 bases between them. In germline, CDR1 is MNHEY, CDR2 SMNVEV (reference sequence). The CDR3 loop reads CASSFAGFGEQYF. CDR3 DNA sequence: TGTGCCAGCAGTTTTGCAGGGTTCGGCGAGCAGTACTTC.

This clone was detected only once. The V call is TRBV18, the J call TRBJ2-3, with TRBD1 matching 7 bases. V lost 3 bases to trimming and J lost 1 base; unmatched junction nucleotides: 19. This CDR3 is built from 20 residues. Germline CDR1 and CDR2: KGHSH and LQKENI. The CDR3 protein is CASSPSGQVGIFFRTDTQYF. The CDR3 nucleotides are TGTGCCAGCTCACCCAGCGGACAGGTCGGGATTTTTTTTCGCACAGATACGCAGTATTTT.

The table lists this clone with a count of one. The CDR3 protein is CASDASPGRGKFF. The CDR3 nucleotides are TGTGCCAGCGACGCCTCTCCAGGGAGGGGGAAGTTCTTC. The rearrangement links TRBV7-9 to TRBJ2-1; D may be TRBD2 (7 bases). The CDR3 is made up of 13 amino acids. CDR1 and CDR2 from the germline V gene are SEHNR and FQNEAQ (reference sequence). V was pared by 8 bases and J by 14 bases, with 22 bases between.

The V call is TRBV18, the J call TRBJ2-1, with 10 positions matching TRBD2. The V gene's germline CDR1 is KGHSH and CDR2 LQKENI. The CDR3 has 15 amino acids. Trimming cost V 0 bases and J 5 bases; bases outside gene matches: 1. The CDR3 spells CASSPPSGRNNEQFF. Here the CDR3 DNA reads TGTGCCAGCTCACCACCTAGCGGGAGGAACAATGAGCAGTTCTTC.

The CDR3 nucleotides are TGTGCCAGCAGTGGCCGGTCGGACCAAGAGACCCAGTACTTC. Its protein product is CASSGRSDQETQYF. The V gene is TRBV2, the J gene TRBJ2-5; D gene uncertain. Trimming pared 4 bases from V and 0 bases from J, leaving 9 bases between. Germline V gene data show CDR1 as SNHLY and CDR2 as FYNNEI. The CDR3 runs to 14 residues.

This clone was seen a few times. The J gene is TRBJ1-2, the V gene TRBV2; the D is unclear. V was cut by 4 bases and J by 4 bases, with 10 bases left in between. CDR3 length: 13 residues. Per germline, CDR1 SNHLY and CDR2 FYNNEI. In DNA, the CDR3 is TGTGCCAGCAGTGGGACTCGTACCTATGGCTACACCTTC. Translation gives CASSGTRTYGYTF. The complete variable domain, with remaining parts taken from reference TRBV2 and TRBJ1-2, reads EPEVTQTPSHQVTQMGQEVILRCVPISNHLYFYWYRQILGQKVEFLVSFYNNEISEKSEIFDDQFSVERPDGSNFTLKIRSTKLEDSAMYFCASSGTRTYGYTFGSGTRLTVV.

The gene calls are TRBV20-1 and TRBJ2-3, with 9 bases fitting TRBD2. The CDR3 loop spans 15 amino acids. CDR1 and CDR2 from the germline V gene are DFQATT and SNEGSKA (reference sequence). V was pared by 3 bases and J by 2 bases, with 6 bases of the junction left unmatched. The DNA of the CDR3 is TGCAGTGCTAGTATTGCTAGCGGGGCCACAGATACGCAGTATTTT. Amino acids: CSASIASGATDTQYF.

The gene calls are TRBV7-9 and TRBJ2-6, with a weak D call TRBD1 (5 bases). The CDR3 is 13 amino acids. V was pared by 8 bases and J by 0 bases, with 5 bases between. Germline V gives CDR1 SEHNR, CDR2 FQNEAQ (reference sequence). The CDR3 loop is CASDSSGANVLTF. CDR3 in DNA: TGTGCCAGCGACAGCTCTGGGGCCAACGTCCTGACTTTC.